This is a list of T cell receptor beta chains from one sample in a study of vaccination and CD4 T cells after COVID-19. Antigens of these TCRs are unknown. TCRdb re-derived calls from the PCR reads in MiXCR, one entry per CDR3 protein. The repertoire holds approximately 16,000 distinct CDR3 sequences, 65% to 80% seen once, with about 15% in the top ten. The sequenced sample was CD4+ T cells from blood, cultured in vitro. These receptors were taken from a human donor who had recovered from COVID-19. CDR3s include the opening cysteine and the closing phenylalanine or tryptophan. Fields, in order: J gene, V gene, CDR3 protein.

TRBJ1-5 | TRBV20-1 | CSARPGTGDSNQPQHF
TRBJ2-5 | TRBV30 | CAWDSRGETQYF
TRBJ1-5 | TRBV20-1 | CSARGQGAAQPQHF
TRBJ2-5 | TRBV20-1 | CSARSPGEETQYF
TRBJ1-2 | TRBV7-6 | CASSLLPDRLYGYTF
TRBJ1-5 | TRBV6-4 | CASQTIPSNQPQHF
TRBJ2-7 | TRBV27 | CASSLSGTSGVVEQYF
TRBJ2-5 | TRBV20-1 | CSARIAARALQETQYF
TRBJ1-2 | TRBV7-3 | CASSNYRGENYGYTF
TRBJ2-3 | TRBV7-9 | CASGSGASTDTQYF
TRBJ2-3 | TRBV6-2/TRBV6-3 | CASKAGTDTQYF
TRBJ2-5 | TRBV7-6 | CASSLVEAGGPGRRETQYF
TRBJ2-7 | TRBV19 | CASSSPGQGTYEQYF
TRBJ2-7 | TRBV7-2 | CASSLAVNSYEQYF
TRBJ2-5 | TRBV20-1 | CSARSGALGDGETQYF
TRBJ1-2 | TRBV19 | CASSIDNYGYTF
TRBJ1-5 | TRBV2 | CASSLLAGGNQPQHF
TRBJ2-7 | TRBV20-1 | CSAPWEGTGDSEQYF
TRBJ2-7 | TRBV24-1 | CATSGAGTYEQYF
TRBJ2-1 | TRBV24-1 | CATSDSRTGDEQFF
TRBJ1-2 | TRBV27 | CASSPTGNYGYTF
TRBJ2-5 | TRBV24-1 | CATSEATGQETQYF
TRBJ2-2 | TRBV7-2 | CASRVGTQYTGELFF
TRBJ1-2 | TRBV20-1 | CSARDRSPTNYGYTF
TRBJ2-2 | TRBV20-1 | CSARDSGIGTGLRAGELFF
TRBJ2-7 | TRBV2 | CASRNGLAGRRTPYEQYF
TRBJ2-5 | TRBV11-3 | CASSPPGRDETQYF
TRBJ2-3 | TRBV6-2/TRBV6-3 | CASSSRQLSTDTQYF
TRBJ2-1 | TRBV20-1 | CSAPRGLATNEQFF
TRBJ2-1 | TRBV6-1 | CASSEGVAYNEQFF
TRBJ2-1 | TRBV7-2 | CASSLSQQSSGGGGEQFF
TRBJ2-7 | TRBV5-3 | CARSSPYEQYF
TRBJ1-1 | TRBV7-9 | CASSEDSAAFF
TRBJ1-2 | TRBV24-1 | CATSDPNYGYTF
TRBJ2-5 | TRBV6-1 | CASQADQETQYF
TRBJ2-5 | TRBV20-1 | CSAPTGSEETQYF
TRBJ2-4 | TRBV27 | CASSLSPLLPGLGNIQYF
TRBJ1-1 | TRBV12-3/TRBV12-4 | CASSRVLTEAFF
TRBJ1-2 | TRBV27 | CASSFVLGYGYTF
TRBJ1-2 | TRBV11-2 | CASSLELIGAGYTF
TRBJ1-1 | TRBV20-1 | CSAREVTGRENTEAFF
TRBJ2-7 | TRBV20-1 | CSAVRAYEQYF
TRBJ1-1 | TRBV28 | CASSIVTNTEAFF
TRBJ2-5 | TRBV20-1 | CSARDSRREGRETQYF
TRBJ1-2 | TRBV19 | CASSTDRDLYYGYTF
TRBJ2-7 | TRBV2 | CASRPGRTYEQYF
TRBJ2-3 | TRBV7-2 | CASSFDRDADTQYF
TRBJ1-1 | TRBV28 | CASSLLGTGGSAFF
TRBJ2-3 | TRBV20-1 | CSARAGGQHTDTQYF
TRBJ1-1 | TRBV20-1 | CSARGENTEAFF
TRBJ2-5 | TRBV24-1 | CATSDPGQGKETQYF
TRBJ2-5 | TRBV10-1 | CASSFGGLGETQYF
TRBJ2-7 | TRBV19 | CASSQRGENYEQYF
TRBJ2-1 | TRBV20-1 | CSARVKQAGALGNEQFF
TRBJ2-2 | TRBV11-3 | CASSLAGARPGELFF